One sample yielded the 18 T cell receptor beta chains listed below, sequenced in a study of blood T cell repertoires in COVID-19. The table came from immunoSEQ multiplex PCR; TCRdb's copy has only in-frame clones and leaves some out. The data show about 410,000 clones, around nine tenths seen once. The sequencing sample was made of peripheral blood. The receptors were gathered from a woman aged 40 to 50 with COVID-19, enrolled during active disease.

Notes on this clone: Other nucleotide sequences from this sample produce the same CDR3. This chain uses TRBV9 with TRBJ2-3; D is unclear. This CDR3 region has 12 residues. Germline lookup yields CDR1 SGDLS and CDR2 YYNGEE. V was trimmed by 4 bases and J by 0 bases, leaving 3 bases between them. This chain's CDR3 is CASSLSTDTQYF. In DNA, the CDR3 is TGTGCCAGCAGCCTAAGCACAGATACGCAGTATTTT.

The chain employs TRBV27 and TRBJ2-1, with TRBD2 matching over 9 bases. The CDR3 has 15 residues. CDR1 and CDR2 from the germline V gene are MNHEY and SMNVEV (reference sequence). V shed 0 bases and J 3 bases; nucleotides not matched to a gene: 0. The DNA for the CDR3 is TGTGCCAGCAGTTTATCGACTAGCGGCTACAATGAGCAGTTCTTC. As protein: CASSLSTSGYNEQFF.

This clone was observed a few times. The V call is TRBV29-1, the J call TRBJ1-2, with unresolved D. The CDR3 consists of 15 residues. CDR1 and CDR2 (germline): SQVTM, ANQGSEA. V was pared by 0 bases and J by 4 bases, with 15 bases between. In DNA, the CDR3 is TGCAGCGTTGAAGATCGAGCGGAGGGCCTCTATGGCTACACCTTC. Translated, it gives CSVEDRAEGLYGYTF.

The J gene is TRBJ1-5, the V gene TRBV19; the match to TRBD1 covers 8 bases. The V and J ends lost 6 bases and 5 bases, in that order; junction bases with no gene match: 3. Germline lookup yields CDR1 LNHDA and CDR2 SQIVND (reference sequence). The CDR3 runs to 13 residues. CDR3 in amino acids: CASRGTGYQPQHF. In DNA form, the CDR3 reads TGTGCCAGTAGAGGGACAGGATATCAGCCCCAGCATTTT.

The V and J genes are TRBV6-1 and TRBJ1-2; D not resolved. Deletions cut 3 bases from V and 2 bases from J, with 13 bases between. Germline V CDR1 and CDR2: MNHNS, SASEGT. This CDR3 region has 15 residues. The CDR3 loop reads CASSDPTTENYGYTF. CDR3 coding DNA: TGTGCCAGCAGTGATCCTACGACGGAGAACTATGGCTACACCTTC.

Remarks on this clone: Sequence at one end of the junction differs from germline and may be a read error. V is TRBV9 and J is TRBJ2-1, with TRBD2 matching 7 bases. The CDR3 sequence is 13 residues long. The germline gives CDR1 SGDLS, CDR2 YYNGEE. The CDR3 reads CASSVDGEGEQFF. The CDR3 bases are TGTGCTAGCAGCGTAGACGGGGAGGGGGAGCAGTTCTTC.

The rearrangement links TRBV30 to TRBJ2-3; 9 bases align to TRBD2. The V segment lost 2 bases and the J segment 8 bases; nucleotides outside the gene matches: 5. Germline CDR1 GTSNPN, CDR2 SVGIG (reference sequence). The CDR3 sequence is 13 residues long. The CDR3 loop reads CAWSRGRGGTQYF. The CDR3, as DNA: TGTGCCTGGAGTCGCGGGAGGGGAGGTACGCAGTATTTT.

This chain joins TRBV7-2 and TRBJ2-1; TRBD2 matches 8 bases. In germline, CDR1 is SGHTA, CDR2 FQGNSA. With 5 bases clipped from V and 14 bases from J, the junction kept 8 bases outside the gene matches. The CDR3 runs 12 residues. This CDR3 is CASSRAGTRKFF. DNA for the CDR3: TGTGCCAGCAGCCGAGCCGGGACTAGAAAGTTCTTC.

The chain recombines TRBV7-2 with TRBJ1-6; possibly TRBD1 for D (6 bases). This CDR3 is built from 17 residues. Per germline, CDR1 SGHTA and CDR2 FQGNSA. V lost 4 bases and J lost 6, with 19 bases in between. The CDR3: CASSSQKGQYRNSPLHF. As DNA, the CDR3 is TGTGCCAGCAGCTCCCAAAAAGGACAGTATCGTAATTCACCCCTCCACTTT.

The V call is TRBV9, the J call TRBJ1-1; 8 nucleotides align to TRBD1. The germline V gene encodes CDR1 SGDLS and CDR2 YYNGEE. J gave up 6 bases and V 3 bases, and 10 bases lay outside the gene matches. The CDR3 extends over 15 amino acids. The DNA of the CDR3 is TGTGCCAGCAGCGCGCGACAGGGGTTAAACTCTGAAGCTTTCTTT. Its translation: CASSARQGLNSEAFF.

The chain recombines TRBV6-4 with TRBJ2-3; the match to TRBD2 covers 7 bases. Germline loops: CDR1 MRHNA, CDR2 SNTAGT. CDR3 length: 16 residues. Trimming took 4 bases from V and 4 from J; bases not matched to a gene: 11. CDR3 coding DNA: TGTGCCAGCAGTGCACAGAGCGGGACGTCCGCAGATACGCAGTATTTT. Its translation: CASSAQSGTSADTQYF.

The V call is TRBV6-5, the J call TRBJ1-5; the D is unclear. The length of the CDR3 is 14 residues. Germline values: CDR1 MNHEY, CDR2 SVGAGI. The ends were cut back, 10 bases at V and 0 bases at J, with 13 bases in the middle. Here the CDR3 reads CATQPGYSNQPQHF. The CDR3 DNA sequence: TGTGCCACCCAACCGGGGTATAGCAATCAGCCCCAGCATTTT.

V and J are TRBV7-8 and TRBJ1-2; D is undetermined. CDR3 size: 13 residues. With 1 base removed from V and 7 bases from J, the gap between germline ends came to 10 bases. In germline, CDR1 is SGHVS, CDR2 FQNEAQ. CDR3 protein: CASSLDGFGGYTF. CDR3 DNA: TGTGCCAGCAGCTTAGACGGTTTCGGTGGCTACACCTTC. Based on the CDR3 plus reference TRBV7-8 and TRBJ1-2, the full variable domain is GAGVSQSPRYKVAKRGQDVALRCDPISGHVSLFWYQQALGQGPEFLTYFQNEAQLDKSGLPSDRFFAERPEGSVSTLKIQRTQQEDSAVYLCASSLDGFGGYTFGSGTRLTVV.

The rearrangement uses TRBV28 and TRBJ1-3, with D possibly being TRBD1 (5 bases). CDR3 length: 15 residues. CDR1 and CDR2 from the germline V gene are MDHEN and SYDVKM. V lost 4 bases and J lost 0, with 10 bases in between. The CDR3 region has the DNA TGTGCCAGCAGTTCCCTAGGGGCCTCTGGAAACACCATATATTTT. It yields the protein CASSSLGASGNTIYF.

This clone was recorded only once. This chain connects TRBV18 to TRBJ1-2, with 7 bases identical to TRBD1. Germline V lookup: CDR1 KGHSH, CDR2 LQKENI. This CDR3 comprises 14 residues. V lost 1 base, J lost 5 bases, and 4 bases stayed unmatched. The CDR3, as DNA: TGTGCCAGCTCACCACAAACGACAGGGTATGGCTACACCTTC. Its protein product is CASSPQTTGYGYTF.

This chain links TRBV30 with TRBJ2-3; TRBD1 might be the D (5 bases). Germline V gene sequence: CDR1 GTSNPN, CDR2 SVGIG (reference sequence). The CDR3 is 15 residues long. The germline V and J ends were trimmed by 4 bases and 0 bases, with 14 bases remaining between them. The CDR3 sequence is CAWTRTGLSTDTQYF. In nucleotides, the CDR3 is TGTGCCTGGACGCGAACAGGCCTTAGCACAGATACGCAGTATTTT. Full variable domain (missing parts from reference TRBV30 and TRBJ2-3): SQTIHQWPATLVQPVGSPLSLECTVEGTSNPNLYWYRQAAGRGLQLLFYSVGIGQISSEVPQNLSASRPQDRQFILSSKKLLLSDSGFYLCAWTRTGLSTDTQYFGPGTRLTVL.

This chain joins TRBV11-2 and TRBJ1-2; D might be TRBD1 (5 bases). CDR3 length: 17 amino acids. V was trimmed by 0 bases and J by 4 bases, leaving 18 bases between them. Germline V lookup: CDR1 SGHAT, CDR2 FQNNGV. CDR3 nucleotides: TGTGCCAGCAGCTTAGATAGGTTCGGGGGGTTACGCTATGGCTACACCTTC. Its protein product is CASSLDRFGGLRYGYTF.

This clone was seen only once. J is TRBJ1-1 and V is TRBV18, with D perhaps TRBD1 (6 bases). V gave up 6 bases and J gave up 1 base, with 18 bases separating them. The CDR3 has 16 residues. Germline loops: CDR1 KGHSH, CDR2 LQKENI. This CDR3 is CASSPPGGRGNTEAFF. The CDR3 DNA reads TGTGCCAGCTCCCCGCCGGGGGGCAGGGGGAACACTGAAGCTTTCTTT.